This TCR beta chain was found in a study of T cell changes during pregnancy in multiple sclerosis. Measured with immunoSEQ multiplex PCR; TCRdb has only the in-frame clones, and not every one. The sample includes 65,000 to 85,000 clones, 85% to 95% of them seen just once. Germline V lookup: CDR1 MGHRA, CDR2 YSYEKL. V was clipped by 0 bases and J by 7 bases, with 19 bases between them. This CDR3 spans 17 amino acids. This TCR derives from a female donor with multiple sclerosis, enrolled in a pregnancy study. The sequencing here drew on CD4+ T cells from peripheral blood mononuclear cells, taken after pregnancy. V and J are TRBV4-1 and TRBJ1-5; perhaps TRBD1 as D (5 bases). CDR3 amino acids: CASSQDRWAGQHQPQHF. The CDR3, as DNA: TGCGCCAGCAGCCAAGATAGGTGGGCAGGACAACACCAGCCCCAGCATTTT.